Described below is a single T cell receptor (beta chain) sequence and its context. Its matching antigen is unknown. Other DNA sequences in this specimen translate into the identical CDR3. This sample is part of a study of T cell responses to AZD1222 COVID-19 vaccine. Study-wide points: Donor demographics were predominantly white British with a female majority; clonal diversity may be underestimated.

The CDR3 has 13 amino acids. Trimming shortened V by 6 bases and J by 0 bases, and 8 bases separated the two germline ends. Germline lookup yields CDR1 SNHLY and CDR2 FYNNEI. The method was immunoSEQ multiplex PCR; TCRdb's version includes in-frame clones alone and lacks a portion of them. Among hundreds of thousands of clones listed, about 94% were seen once. The receptor comes from an adult who received the AZD1222 COVID-19 vaccine. The material sequenced was peripheral blood, taken 28 days after the second AZD1222 dose. The chain combines TRBV2 with TRBJ1-1, with D perhaps matching TRBD1 (6 bases). The CDR3 coding sequence is TGTGCCAGCAGCTCAGGGGTGAACACTGAAGCTTTCTTT. It specifies CASSSGVNTEAFF.